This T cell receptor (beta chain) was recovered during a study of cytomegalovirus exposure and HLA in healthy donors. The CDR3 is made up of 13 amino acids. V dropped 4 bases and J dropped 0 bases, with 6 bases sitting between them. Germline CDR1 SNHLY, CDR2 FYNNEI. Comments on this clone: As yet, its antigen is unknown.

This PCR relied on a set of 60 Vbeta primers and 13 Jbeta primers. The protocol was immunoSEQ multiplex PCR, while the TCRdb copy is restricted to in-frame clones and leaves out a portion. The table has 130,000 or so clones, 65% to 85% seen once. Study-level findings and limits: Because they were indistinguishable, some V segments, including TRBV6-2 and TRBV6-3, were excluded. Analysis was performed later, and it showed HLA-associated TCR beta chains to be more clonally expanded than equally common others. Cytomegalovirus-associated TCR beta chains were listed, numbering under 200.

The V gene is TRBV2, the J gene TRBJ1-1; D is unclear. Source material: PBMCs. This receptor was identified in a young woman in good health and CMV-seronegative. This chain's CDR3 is CASSASLNTEAFF. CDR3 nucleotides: TGTGCCAGCAGTGCGTCCCTGAACACTGAAGCTTTCTTT. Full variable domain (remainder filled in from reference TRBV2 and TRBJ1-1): EPEVTQTPSHQVTQMGQEVILRCVPISNHLYFYWYRQILGQKVEFLVSFYNNEISEKSEIFDDQFSVERPDGSNFTLKIRSTKLEDSAMYFCASSASLNTEAFFGQGTRLTVV.